This T cell receptor beta chain was sequenced during a study of blood T cell repertoires in COVID-19. Study at large: From the United States, Italy and Spain came samples of acute and convalescent COVID-19. Nucleic acid was either cDNA or gDNA, and it came from T cells, B-cell-depleted T cells, or PBMCs.

The CDR3 runs 15 residues. The germline V gene encodes CDR1 MDHEN and CDR2 SYDVKM. Trimming at V came to 3 bases and at J to 11 bases, leaving 8 bases not matched to a gene. In the authors' methods: Amplification from reference gene primers served as the basis for estimated nucleated cell counts. Assay used: immunoSEQ multiplex PCR; TCRdb lists only in-frame clones, some missing. The V and J calls and clone size come from that table; D and trimming were worked out from the DNA. Here the sample spans 140,000 to 150,000 clones, roughly 90% being singletons. This clone appeared once. The receptor was isolated from a human donor in a cohort sampled during active COVID-19. The sequencing sample was made of peripheral blood. The genes are TRBV28 and TRBJ1-4; 11 bases align to TRBD1. The CDR3 region is CASSFPGTGGGKLFF. The CDR3 DNA reads TGTGCCAGCAGTTTTCCCGGGACAGGGGGGGGGAAACTGTTTTTT.